This T cell receptor (beta chain) was sequenced for a study of T cell clusters in autoimmune cytopenias. Findings of the study overall: The T cell clusters came from computational analysis alone and lack functional validation. TRB repertoire shifts in secondary cytopenia and chronic lymphocytic leukemia mostly reflected lymphoma, not autoimmunity.

TRB was amplified from roughly 250 ng of peripheral blood genomic DNA per sample. Germline values: CDR1 SGHTA, CDR2 FQGNSA. The CDR3 has 12 residues. Of note for this clonotype: Antigen specificity is unknown.

One tube held mixed TRB-A and TRB-B primer pools for touch-down PCR. Following a re-call of the multiplex PCR reads, TCRdb has one entry per CDR3 protein and lacks DNA. The sample holds over 7,000 distinct CDR3 sequences. The receptor's source is a human donor with an autoimmune cytopenia or autoimmune hepatitis (not recorded which). Sequences were obtained from peripheral blood. The genes are TRBV7-2 and TRBJ2-2; the D call of TRBD1 rests on TCRdb alone, since no DNA is present to check it. The CDR3 loop reads CALGGYTGELFF.